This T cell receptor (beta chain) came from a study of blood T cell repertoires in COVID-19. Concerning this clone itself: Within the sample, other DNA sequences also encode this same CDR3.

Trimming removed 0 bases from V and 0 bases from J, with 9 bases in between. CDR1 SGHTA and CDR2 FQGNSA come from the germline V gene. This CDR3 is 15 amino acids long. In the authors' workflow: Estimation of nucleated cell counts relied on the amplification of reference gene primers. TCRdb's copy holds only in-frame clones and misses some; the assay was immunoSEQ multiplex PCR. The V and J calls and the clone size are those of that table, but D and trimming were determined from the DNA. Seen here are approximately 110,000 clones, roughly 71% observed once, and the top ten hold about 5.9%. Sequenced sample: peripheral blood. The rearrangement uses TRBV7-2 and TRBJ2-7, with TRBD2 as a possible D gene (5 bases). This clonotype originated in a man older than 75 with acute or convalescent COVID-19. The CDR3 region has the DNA TGTGCCAGCAGCTTAGCGCAGAGCGGCTCCTACGAGCAGTACTTC. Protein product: CASSLAQSGSYEQYF.